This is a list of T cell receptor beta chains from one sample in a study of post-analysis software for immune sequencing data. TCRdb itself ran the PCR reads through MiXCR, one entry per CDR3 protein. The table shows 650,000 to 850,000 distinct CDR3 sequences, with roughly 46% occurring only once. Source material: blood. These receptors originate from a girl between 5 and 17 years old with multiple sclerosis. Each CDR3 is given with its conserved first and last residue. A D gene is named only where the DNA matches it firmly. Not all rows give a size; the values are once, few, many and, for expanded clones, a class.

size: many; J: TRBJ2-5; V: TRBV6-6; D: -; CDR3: CASSYEETQYF; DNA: TGTGCCAGCAGTTATGAGGAGACCCAGTACTTC
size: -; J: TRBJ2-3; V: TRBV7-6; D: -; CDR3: CASSLVWLPPDTDTQYF; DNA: TGTGCCAGCAGCTTGGTATGGCTCCCCCCCGACACAGATACGCAGTATTTT
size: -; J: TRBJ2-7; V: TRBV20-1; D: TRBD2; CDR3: CSAPNGGRPTYEQYF; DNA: TGCAGTGCCCCTAATGGCGGGAGGCCAACCTACGAGCAGTACTTC
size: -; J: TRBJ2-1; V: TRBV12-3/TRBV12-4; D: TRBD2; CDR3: CATHSHSGTSYNEQFF; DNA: TGTGCCACCCATTCCCACAGCGGGACCTCCTACAATGAGCAGTTCTTC
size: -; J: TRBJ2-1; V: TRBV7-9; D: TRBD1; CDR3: CASSLVGTGIHNEQFF; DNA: TGTGCCAGCAGCTTGGTAGGGACAGGGATACACAATGAGCAGTTCTTC
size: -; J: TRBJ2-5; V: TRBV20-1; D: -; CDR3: CSANAAGWYQETQYF; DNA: TGCAGTGCAAACGCGGCGGGATGGTACCAAGAGACCCAGTACTTC
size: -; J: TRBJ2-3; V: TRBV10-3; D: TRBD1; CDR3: CAIRPGQGTQYSTDTQYF; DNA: TGTGCCATCAGACCGGGACAGGGGACTCAATATAGCACAGATACGCAGTATTTT
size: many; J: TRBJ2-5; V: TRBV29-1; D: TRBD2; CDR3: CSVPPGGQETQYF; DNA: TGCAGCGTTCCCCCGGGAGGGCAGGAGACCCAGTACTTC
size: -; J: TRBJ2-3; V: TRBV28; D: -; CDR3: CASSPSGEMGGQYF; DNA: TGTGCCAGCAGTCCCTCGGGGGAAATGGGTGGGCAGTATTTT
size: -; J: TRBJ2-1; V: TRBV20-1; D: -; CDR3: CSARAYGGPASSYNEQFF; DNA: TGCAGTGCTAGGGCCTACGGGGGACCAGCGAGCTCCTACAATGAGCAGTTCTTC
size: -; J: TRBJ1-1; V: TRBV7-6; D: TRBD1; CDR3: CASSLVGQGGAEAFF; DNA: TGTGCCAGCAGCTTAGTCGGACAGGGAGGAGCTGAAGCTTTCTTT
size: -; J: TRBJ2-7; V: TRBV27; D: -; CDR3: CASRPFGSGYEQYF; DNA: TGTGCCAGCAGGCCATTTGGCAGCGGCTACGAGCAGTACTTC
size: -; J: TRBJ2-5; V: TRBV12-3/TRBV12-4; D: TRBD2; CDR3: CASSRTSGGGETQYF; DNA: TGTGCCAGCAGTCGGACTAGCGGGGGAGGAGAGACCCAGTACTTC
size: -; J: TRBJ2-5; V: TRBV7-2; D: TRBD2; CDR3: CASSTEAGGGETQYF; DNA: TGTGCCAGCAGCACCGAAGCGGGAGGGGGAGAGACCCAGTACTTC
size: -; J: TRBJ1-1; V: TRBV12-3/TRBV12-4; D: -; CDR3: CASTKDGGLTEAFF; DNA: TGTGCCAGCACCAAGGACGGGGGTTTGACTGAAGCTTTCTTT
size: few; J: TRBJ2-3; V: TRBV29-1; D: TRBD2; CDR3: CSVESTSGNTDTQYF; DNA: TGCAGCGTTGAGTCGACTAGCGGGAACACAGATACGCAGTATTTT
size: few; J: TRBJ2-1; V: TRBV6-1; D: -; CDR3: CATRGVEQFF; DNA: TGTGCCACCAGGGGGGTTGAGCAGTTCTTC
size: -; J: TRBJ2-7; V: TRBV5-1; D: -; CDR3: CASSLDSAGYEQYF; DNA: TGCGCCAGCAGCTTGGATTCGGCGGGGTACGAGCAGTACTTC
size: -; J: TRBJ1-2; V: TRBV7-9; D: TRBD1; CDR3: CASSPTPGQGVDGYTF; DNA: TGTGCCAGCAGCCCGACACCTGGACAGGGGGTAGATGGCTACACCTTC
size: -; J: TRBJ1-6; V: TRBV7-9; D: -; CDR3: CASSPIGTRLSPLHF; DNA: TGTGCCAGCAGCCCCATCGGGACCCGGCTTTCACCCCTCCACTTT
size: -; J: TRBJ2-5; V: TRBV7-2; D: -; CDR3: CASSLTDGETQYF; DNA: TGTGCCAGCAGCCTGACGGACGGGGAGACCCAGTACTTC
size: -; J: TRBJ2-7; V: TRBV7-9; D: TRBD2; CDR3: CASSLASAGGSYEQYF; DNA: TGTGCCAGCAGCTTAGCATCAGCGGGAGGCTCCTACGAGCAGTACTTC
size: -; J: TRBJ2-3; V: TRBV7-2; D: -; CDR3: CASSGLLTDTQYF; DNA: TGTGCCAGCAGCGGACTACTCACAGATACGCAGTATTTT
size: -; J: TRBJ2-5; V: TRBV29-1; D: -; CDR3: CSDPLVGETQYF; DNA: TGCAGCGACCCACTAGTTGGAGAGACCCAGTACTTC
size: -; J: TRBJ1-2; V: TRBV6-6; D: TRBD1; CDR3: CASRLSTGGYGYTF; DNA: TGTGCCAGCAGACTGAGCACAGGGGGTTATGGCTACACCTTC
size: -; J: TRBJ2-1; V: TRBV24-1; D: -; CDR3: CATSDSALGEQFF; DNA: TGTGCCACCAGTGATTCCGCTCTGGGTGAGCAGTTCTTC
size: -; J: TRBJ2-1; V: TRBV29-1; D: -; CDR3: CSVEDHRTRRFDEQFF; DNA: TGCAGCGTTGAAGATCATCGGACCCGCAGGTTCGATGAGCAGTTCTTC
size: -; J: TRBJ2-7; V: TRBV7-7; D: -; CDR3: CASSLEPLEEQYF; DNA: TGTGCTAGCAGCTTAGAGCCTCTAGAAGAGCAGTACTTC
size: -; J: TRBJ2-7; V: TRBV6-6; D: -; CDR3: CASSYLTGYYEQYF; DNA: TGTGCCAGCAGTTACCTGACTGGATACTACGAGCAGTACTTC
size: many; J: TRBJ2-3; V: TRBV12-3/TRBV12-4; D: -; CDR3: CASSLGSTDTQYF; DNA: TGTGCCAGCAGCTTGGGCAGCACAGATACGCAGTATTTT
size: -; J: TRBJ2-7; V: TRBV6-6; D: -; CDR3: CASVDYLGEQYF; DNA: TGTGCCAGCGTGGACTACCTGGGGGAGCAGTACTTC
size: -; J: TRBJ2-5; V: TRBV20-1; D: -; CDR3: CSAVGERIQETQYF; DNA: TGCAGTGCAGTAGGAGAAAGGATCCAAGAGACCCAGTACTTC
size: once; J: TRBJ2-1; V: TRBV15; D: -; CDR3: CATSRPDRDLYNEQFF; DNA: TGTGCCACCAGCAGACCGGACAGAGACCTTTACAATGAGCAGTTCTTC
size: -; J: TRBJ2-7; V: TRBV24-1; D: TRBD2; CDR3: CATSESGRDEQYF; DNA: TGTGCCACCAGTGAATCGGGGAGGGACGAGCAGTACTTC
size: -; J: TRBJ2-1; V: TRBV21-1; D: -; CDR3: CASSRGTSGRGNEQFF; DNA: TGTGCCAGCAGCAGGGGGACTAGCGGGAGGGGCAATGAGCAGTTCTTC
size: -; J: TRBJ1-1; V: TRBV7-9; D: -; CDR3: CASSFATGHAFF; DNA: TGTGCCAGCAGCTTTGCGACGGGCCATGCTTTCTTT
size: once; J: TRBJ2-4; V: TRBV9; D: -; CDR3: CANSGAVVDIQYF; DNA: TGTGCCAACAGCGGCGCGGTCGTAGACATTCAGTACTTC
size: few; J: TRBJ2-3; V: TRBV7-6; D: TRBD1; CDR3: CASSPSDRVIDTQYF; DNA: TGTGCCAGCAGCCCGTCCGACAGGGTAATAGATACGCAGTATTTT
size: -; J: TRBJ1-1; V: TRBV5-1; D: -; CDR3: CASSLGVTGTEAFF; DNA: TGCGCCAGCAGCTTGGGAGTCACGGGCACTGAAGCTTTCTTT
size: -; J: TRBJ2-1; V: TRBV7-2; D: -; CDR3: CASSLGGDPEQFF; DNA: TGTGCCAGCAGCTTAGGTGGGGATCCGGAGCAGTTCTTC
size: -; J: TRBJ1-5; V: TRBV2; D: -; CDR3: CASNGGRDQPQHF; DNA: TGTGCCAGCAATGGGGGCCGCGATCAGCCCCAGCATTTT
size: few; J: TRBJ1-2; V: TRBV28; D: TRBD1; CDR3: CASSLARGLYGYTF; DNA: TGTGCCAGCAGTTTGGCCAGGGGGCTGTATGGCTACACCTTC